The rows below give T cell receptor beta chains drawn from one sample of a study of shared clonotypes between healthy human individuals. Measured with immunoSEQ multiplex PCR; TCRdb has only the in-frame clones, and not every one. The sample lists approximately 350,000 clones, approximately 79% occurring once. Sequencing was carried out using memory CD4+ T cells sorted from blood. These receptors were collected from a man in his thirties or forties in good health. CDR3s include the opening cysteine and the closing phenylalanine or tryptophan. A D gene is named only where the DNA matches it firmly. Only some rows state a clone size, as once, few, many or a class for expanded clones.

CDR3nt,CDR3aa,d_gene,abundance,v_gene,j_gene
TGTGCCAGCTCACCGGACAGCTCTGGAAACACCATATATTTT,CASSPDSSGNTIYF,-,-,TRBV18,TRBJ1-3
TGTGCCAGCAGCGTAGGTGTGGCAGACGGCTACAATGAGCAGTTCTTC,CASSVGVADGYNEQFF,-,-,TRBV13,TRBJ2-1
TGTGCCAGCAGTTCCCGACGGGGTCGCGACGAGCAGTACTTC,CASSSRRGRDEQYF,-,-,TRBV27,TRBJ2-7
TGTGCCAGCAGTGAAAGGGGGGCCTTTAACACCGGGGAGCTGTTTTTT,CASSERGAFNTGELFF,-,-,TRBV6-1,TRBJ2-2
TGTGCCAGCAGTTACCAGGGCACAGATACGCAGTATTTT,CASSYQGTDTQYF,-,many,TRBV6-6,TRBJ2-3
TGTGCCAGCAGAGGACAGGACGCAACTAATGAAAAACTGTTTTTT,CASRGQDATNEKLFF,TRBD1,-,TRBV28,TRBJ1-4
TGCGCCAGCAGCCAACAGGGGGCAATCGGCTATGGCTACACCTTC,CASSQQGAIGYGYTF,TRBD1,-,TRBV4-3,TRBJ1-2
TGTGCCAGCAGTTACTCGGAGGGGCTGGGCTACACCTTC,CASSYSEGLGYTF,-,once,TRBV6-6,TRBJ1-2
TGCGCCAGCAGCCAACCACTACAGGGGCAAGAGACCCAGTACTTC,CASSQPLQGQETQYF,TRBD1,-,TRBV4-1,TRBJ2-5
TGTGCCAGCTCACTCTGGACAGGGCGGACCGGGGAGCTGTTTTTT,CASSLWTGRTGELFF,TRBD1,-,TRBV18,TRBJ2-2
TGTGCCAGCAGTCGTCCGGGACTAGAGTACCTCGGGGAGCTGTTTTTT,CASSRPGLEYLGELFF,TRBD2,-,TRBV28,TRBJ2-2
TGTGCCAGCAGCTTACGGGCGGGGTCGGGCGCAGATACGCAGTATTTT,CASSLRAGSGADTQYF,-,-,TRBV7-8,TRBJ2-3
TGTGCCAGCACGACTAGCGGCCATAGTAAGCAGTACTTC,CASTTSGHSKQYF,TRBD2,-,TRBV27,TRBJ2-7
TGTGCCCTAAAGCCGGGAGGGCGGGAGTGGGCCGGGGAGCTGTTTTTT,CALKPGGREWAGELFF,TRBD2,-,TRBV5-3,TRBJ2-2
TGTGCCAGCAGCTTATCGGCGACTAGCGGGATATTTGAGCAGTTCTTC,CASSLSATSGIFEQFF,TRBD2,-,TRBV11-3,TRBJ2-1
TGTGCCAGCTCACCACGGGAGACAGGGGTAGTGGGTCCTGGGGCCAACGTCCTGACTTTC,CASSPRETGVVGPGANVLTF,TRBD1,-,TRBV18,TRBJ2-6
TGTGCCAGCAGCACCCAGGGGGCAGGTTTAGGAAAGTACTTC,CASSTQGAGLGKYF,TRBD1,-,TRBV7-9,TRBJ2-7
TGTGCCAGCAGTACGGGACAGCAGCGGGAGTGCGGGTTCTATGAGCAGTACTTC,CASSTGQQRECGFYEQYF,-,few,TRBV25-1,TRBJ2-7
TGCAGCGTGGCCACCCGGGGCGCTGGGGCCAACGTCCTGACTTTC,CSVATRGAGANVLTF,-,once,TRBV29-1,TRBJ2-6
TGTGCCAGCAGCGTTTCCCTCTACAATGAGCAGTTCTTC,CASSVSLYNEQFF,-,-,TRBV9,TRBJ2-1
TGTGCCAGCAGCCCTATGAGGACTAGCGGGAGCGCCGGGGAGCTGTTTTTT,CASSPMRTSGSAGELFF,TRBD2,-,TRBV11-2,TRBJ2-2
TGTGCCAGCTCACCAACGTCAGGGTATGGCTACACCTTC,CASSPTSGYGYTF,-,-,TRBV18,TRBJ1-2
TGTGCCAGCAGCCAAGCAAAGACATTCCGGACCCTAGGTGATGTCTACGAGCAGTACTTC,CASSQAKTFRTLGDVYEQYF,-,few,TRBV14,TRBJ2-7
TGTGCCAGCAGCTTGGGCCCCCCTGGGGTCGGTGGGGATACGCAGTATTTT,CASSLGPPGVGGDTQYF,-,few,TRBV5-4,TRBJ2-3
TGTGCCAGCAGCCTCAGGGGGGGAGAGACCCAGTACTTC,CASSLRGGETQYF,-,-,TRBV4-2,TRBJ2-5
TGTGCCAGCAGCCAAGATACAAAGGTTCAATGGGAGGTAAGCGATCAGCCCCAGCATTTT,CASSQDTKVQWEVSDQPQHF,-,-,TRBV14,TRBJ1-5
TGTGCCAGCAGCGTAGTAACCCCGCTTGGACGCTCTGGAAACACCATATATTTT,CASSVVTPLGRSGNTIYF,-,-,TRBV14,TRBJ1-3
TGTGCCACCGGACAGGGGGCTACTGGGGCCAACGTCCTGACTTTC,CATGQGATGANVLTF,TRBD1,-,TRBV27,TRBJ2-6
TGTGCCAGTAGTATAGGAGGGGATCCGGCTGAAGCTTTCTTT,CASSIGGDPAEAFF,-,few,TRBV19,TRBJ1-1
TGCGCCAGCAGCTCAACAGGGGGCGCTTTCTACGAGCAGTACTTC,CASSSTGGAFYEQYF,TRBD1,few,TRBV5-1,TRBJ2-7
TGCGCCAGCAGCTTGACGGGAGGGCCCACAGATACGCAGTATTTT,CASSLTGGPTDTQYF,TRBD2,-,TRBV5-1,TRBJ2-3
TGTGCCAGCAAACCGGGACAGGTCTATGGCTACACCTTC,CASKPGQVYGYTF,TRBD1,few,TRBV2,TRBJ1-2
TGTGCCAGCAGCTTAGGCGGGGCCAGGAATGATCAGCCCCAGCATTTT,CASSLGGARNDQPQHF,-,-,TRBV7-8,TRBJ1-5
TGCGCCAGCAGAAAAAAGGGCGGGAGTGGAGAGACCCAGTACTTC,CASRKKGGSGETQYF,TRBD2,once,TRBV5-1,TRBJ2-5
TGCGCCAGCAGCCCCTCGGACGGCTACGAGCAGTACTTC,CASSPSDGYEQYF,-,-,TRBV4-1,TRBJ2-7
TGTGCCAGCAGTGGATACACACCGGGACAGGGAACTCTTAACTATGGCTACACCTTC,CASSGYTPGQGTLNYGYTF,TRBD1,-,TRBV28,TRBJ1-2
TGTGCCTGGAGTGTAGATGGGGCAAGCCGATTCTATGGCTACACCTTC,CAWSVDGASRFYGYTF,-,-,TRBV30,TRBJ1-2
TGCAGCGTCCCCCATCGCGGGGAATATGGCTACACCTTC,CSVPHRGEYGYTF,-,-,TRBV29-1,TRBJ1-2
TGTGCCAGCAGTGGCGGGACCACCTACGAGCAGTACTTC,CASSGGTTYEQYF,-,-,TRBV6-1,TRBJ2-7